This entry features one T cell receptor beta chain sequence. When the RNA was reverse transcribed, random hexamers were used with an input of about 0.45 to 1 ug. Amplification of TCR beta CDR3 across 54 Vbeta and 13 Jbeta was performed with immunoSEQ multiplex PCR. MiXCR was run by TCRdb on the immunoSEQ multiplex PCR reads, yielding one entry per CDR3 protein. Found here are over 130,000 distinct CDR3 sequences, roughly 95% of them singletons; the top ten hold about 0.11%. The data derive from a study of CD8 T cells in Susac syndrome. From blood CD8+ and CD4+ T cells, TCR beta sequences were generated. The multiple sclerosis control group was made up of treatment-naive patients with stable or active relapsing-remitting disease. Purification of the CD8+ and CD4+ T cells relied on negative isolation, and TEMRA cells underwent FACS enrichment. The V end was cut by 1 base, the J end by 2 bases, with 9 bases between. Germline V CDR1 and CDR2: KGHSH, LQKENI. This CDR3 has 14 residues.

The sequence derives from a human donor with multiple sclerosis. This rearrangement joins TRBV18 to TRBJ2-7, with D maybe TRBD1 (6 bases). Sequencing was performed on CD4+ T cells from PBMCs. The CDR3 protein is CASSPRTGTYEQYF. CDR3 nucleotide sequence: TGTGCCAGCTCACCACGTACAGGGACCTACGAGCAGTACTTC.